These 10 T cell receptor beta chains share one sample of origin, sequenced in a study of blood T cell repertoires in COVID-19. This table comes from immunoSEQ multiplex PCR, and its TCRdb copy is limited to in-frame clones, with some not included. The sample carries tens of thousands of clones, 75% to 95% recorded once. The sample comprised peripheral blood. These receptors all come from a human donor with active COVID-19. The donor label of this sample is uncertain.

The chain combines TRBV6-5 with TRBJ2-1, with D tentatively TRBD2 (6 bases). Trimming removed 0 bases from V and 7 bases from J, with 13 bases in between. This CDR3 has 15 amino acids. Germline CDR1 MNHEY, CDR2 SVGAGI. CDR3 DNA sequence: TGTGCCAGCAGTTACTCCGGGGGAGCCTTAAATGAGCAGTTCTTC. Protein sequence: CASSYSGGALNEQFF.

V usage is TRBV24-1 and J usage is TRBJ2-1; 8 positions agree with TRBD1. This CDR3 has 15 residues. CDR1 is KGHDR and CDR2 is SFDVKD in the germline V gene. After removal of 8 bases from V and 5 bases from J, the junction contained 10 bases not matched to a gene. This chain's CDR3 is CATTEGGQGNNEQFF. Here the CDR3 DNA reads TGTGCCACCACGGAAGGAGGACAGGGTAACAATGAGCAGTTCTTC.

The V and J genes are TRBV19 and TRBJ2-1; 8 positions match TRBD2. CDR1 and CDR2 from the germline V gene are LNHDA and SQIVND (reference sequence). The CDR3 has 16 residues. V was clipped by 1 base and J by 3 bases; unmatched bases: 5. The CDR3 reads CASSIGASGFYNEQFF. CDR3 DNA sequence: TGTGCCAGTAGTATAGGGGCTAGCGGGTTCTACAATGAGCAGTTCTTC.

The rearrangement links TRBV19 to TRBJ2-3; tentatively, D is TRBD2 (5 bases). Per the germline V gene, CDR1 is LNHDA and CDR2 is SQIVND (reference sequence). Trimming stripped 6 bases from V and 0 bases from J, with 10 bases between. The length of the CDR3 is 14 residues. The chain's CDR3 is CASRSGDSTDTQYF. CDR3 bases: TGTGCCAGTAGGAGCGGAGATAGCACAGATACGCAGTATTTT.

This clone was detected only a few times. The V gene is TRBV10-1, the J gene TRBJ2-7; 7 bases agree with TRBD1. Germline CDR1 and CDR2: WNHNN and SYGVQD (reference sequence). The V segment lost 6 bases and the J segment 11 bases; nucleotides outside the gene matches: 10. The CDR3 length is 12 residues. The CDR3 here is CASRGDSWSEYF. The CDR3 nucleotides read TGCGCCAGCAGGGGGGACAGTTGGTCGGAGTACTTC.

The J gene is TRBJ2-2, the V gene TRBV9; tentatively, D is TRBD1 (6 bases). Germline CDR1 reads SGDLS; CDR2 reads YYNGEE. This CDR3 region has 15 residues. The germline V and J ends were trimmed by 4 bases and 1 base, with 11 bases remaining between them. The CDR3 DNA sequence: TGTGCCAGCAGCCTCGGACAGATGAACACCGGGGAGCTGTTTTTT. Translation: CASSLGQMNTGELFF.

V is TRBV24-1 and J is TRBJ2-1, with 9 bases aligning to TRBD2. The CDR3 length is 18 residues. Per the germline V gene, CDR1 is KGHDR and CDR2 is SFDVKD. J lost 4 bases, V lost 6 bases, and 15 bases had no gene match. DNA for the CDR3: TGTGCCACCAGTTCAGAGGACAGTATAGCGGGAGTTTACAATGAGCAGTTCTTC. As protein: CATSSEDSIAGVYNEQFF.

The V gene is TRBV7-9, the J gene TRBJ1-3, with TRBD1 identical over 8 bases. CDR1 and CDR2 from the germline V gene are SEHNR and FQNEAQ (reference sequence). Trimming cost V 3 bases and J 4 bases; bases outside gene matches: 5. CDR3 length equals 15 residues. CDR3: CASSLQGAPGNTIYF. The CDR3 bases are TGTGCCAGCAGCTTGCAGGGGGCGCCGGGAAACACCATATATTTT.

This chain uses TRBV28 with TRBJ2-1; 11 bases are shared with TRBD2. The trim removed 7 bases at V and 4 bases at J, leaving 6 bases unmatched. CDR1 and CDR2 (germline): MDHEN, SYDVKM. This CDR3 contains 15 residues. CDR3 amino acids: CASIVSGRGYNEQFF. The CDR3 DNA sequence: TGTGCCAGCATCGTTAGCGGGAGGGGTTACAATGAGCAGTTCTTC.

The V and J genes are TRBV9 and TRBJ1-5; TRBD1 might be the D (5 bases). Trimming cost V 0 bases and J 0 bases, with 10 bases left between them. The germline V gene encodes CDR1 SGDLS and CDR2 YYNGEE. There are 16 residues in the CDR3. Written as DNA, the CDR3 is TGTGCCAGCAGCGTAGTTGGGGGGTATAGCAATCAGCCCCAGCATTTT. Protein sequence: CASSVVGGYSNQPQHF.